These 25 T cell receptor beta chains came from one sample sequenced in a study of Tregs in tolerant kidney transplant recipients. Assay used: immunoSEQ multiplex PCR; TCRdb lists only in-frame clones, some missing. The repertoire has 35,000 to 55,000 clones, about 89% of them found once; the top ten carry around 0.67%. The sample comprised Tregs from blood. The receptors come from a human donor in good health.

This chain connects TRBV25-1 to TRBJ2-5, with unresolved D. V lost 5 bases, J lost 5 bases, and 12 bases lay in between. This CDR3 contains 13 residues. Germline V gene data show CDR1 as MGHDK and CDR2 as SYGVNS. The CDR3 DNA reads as TGTGCCAGCAGTTTCTACCCTGGGGAGACCCAGTACTTC. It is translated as CASSFYPGETQYF.

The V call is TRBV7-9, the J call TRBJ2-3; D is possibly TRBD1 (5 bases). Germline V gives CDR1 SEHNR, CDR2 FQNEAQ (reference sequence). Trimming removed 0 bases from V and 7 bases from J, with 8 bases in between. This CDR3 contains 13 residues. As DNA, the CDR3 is TGTGCCAGCAGCTTAGCCAGGGCGTATACGCAGTATTTT. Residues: CASSLARAYTQYF.

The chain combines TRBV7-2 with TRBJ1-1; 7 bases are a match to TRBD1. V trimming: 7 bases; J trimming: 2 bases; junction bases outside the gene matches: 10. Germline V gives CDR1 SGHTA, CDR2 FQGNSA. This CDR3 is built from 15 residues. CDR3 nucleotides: TGTGCCAGCATCGCCCCGACAGGGAGTAACACTGAAGCTTTCTTT. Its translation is CASIAPTGSNTEAFF.

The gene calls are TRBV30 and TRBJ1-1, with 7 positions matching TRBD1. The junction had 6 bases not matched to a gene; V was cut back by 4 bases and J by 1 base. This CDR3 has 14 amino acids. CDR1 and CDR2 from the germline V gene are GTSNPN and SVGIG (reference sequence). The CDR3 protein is CAWNRGRRNTEAFF. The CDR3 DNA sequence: TGTGCCTGGAACAGGGGCAGGAGGAACACTGAAGCTTTCTTT.

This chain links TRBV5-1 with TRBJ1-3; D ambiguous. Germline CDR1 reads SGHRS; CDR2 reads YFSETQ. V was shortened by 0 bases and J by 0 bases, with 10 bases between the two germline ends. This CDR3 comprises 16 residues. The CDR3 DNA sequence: TGCGCCAGCAGCTTGGGGCACGCGAGCTCTGGAAACACCATATATTTT. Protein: CASSLGHASSGNTIYF. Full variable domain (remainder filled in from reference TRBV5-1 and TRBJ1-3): KAGVTQTPRYLIKTRGQQVTLSCSPISGHRSVSWYQQTPGQGLQFLFEYFSETQRNKGNFPGRFSGRQFSNSRSEMNVSTLELGDSALYLCASSLGHASSGNTIYFGEGSWLTVV.

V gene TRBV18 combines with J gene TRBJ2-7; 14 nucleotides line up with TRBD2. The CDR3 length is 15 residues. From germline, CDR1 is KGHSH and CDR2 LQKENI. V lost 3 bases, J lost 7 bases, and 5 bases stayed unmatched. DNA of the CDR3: TGTGCCAGCTCACCGGGACTAGCGGGAGTATGGGAGCAGTACTTC. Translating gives CASSPGLAGVWEQYF.

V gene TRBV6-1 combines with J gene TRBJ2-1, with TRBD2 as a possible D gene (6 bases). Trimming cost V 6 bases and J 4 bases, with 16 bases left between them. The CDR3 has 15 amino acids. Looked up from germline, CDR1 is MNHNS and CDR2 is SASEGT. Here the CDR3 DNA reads TGTGCCAGCAGGGGACTCGGGCGAGGGTACAATGAGCAGTTCTTC. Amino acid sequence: CASRGLGRGYNEQFF.

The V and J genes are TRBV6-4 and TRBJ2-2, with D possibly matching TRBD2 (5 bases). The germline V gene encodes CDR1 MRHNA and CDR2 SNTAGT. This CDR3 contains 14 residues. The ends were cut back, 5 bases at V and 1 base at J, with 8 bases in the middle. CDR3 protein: CASSRTLNTGELFF. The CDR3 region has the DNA TGTGCCAGCAGTAGGACTTTGAACACCGGGGAGCTGTTTTTT.

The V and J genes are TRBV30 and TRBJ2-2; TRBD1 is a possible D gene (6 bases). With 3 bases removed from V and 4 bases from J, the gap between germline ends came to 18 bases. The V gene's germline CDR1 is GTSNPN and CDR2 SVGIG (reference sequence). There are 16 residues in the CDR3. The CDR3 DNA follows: TGTGCCTGGAGATTGTGGGGGCGAAGCCTCACCGGGGAGCTGTTTTTT. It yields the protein CAWRLWGRSLTGELFF.

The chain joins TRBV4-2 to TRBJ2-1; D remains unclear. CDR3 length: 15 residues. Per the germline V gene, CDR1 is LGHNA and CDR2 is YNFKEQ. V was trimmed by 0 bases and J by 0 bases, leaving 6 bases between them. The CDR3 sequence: CASSQDRTSYNEQFF. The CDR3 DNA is TGTGCCAGCAGCCAAGACCGGACCTCCTACAATGAGCAGTTCTTC.

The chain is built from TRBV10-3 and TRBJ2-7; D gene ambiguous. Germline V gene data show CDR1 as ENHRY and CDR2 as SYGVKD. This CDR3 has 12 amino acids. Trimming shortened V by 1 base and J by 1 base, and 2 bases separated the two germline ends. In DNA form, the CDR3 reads TGTGCCATCAGTGAGTTTTCCTACGAGCAGTACTTC. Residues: CAISEFSYEQYF.

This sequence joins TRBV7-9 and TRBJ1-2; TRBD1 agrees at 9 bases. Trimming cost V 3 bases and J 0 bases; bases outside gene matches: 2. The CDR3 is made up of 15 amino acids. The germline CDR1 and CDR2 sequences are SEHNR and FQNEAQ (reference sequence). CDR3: CASSFRTGANYGYTF. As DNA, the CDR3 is TGTGCCAGCAGCTTCCGGACAGGGGCTAACTATGGCTACACCTTC.

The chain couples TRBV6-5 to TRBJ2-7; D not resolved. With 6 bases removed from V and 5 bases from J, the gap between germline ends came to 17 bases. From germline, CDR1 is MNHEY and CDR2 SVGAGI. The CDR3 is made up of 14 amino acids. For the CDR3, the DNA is TGTGCCAGCAGGCAGGATCCGTCCGCTAACGAGCAGTACTTC. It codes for CASRQDPSANEQYF.

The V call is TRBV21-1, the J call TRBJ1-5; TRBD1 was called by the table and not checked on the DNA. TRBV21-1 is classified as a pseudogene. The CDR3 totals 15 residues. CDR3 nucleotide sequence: TGTGCCAGCAGCAGTACCGGCAGGATTAATCAGCCCCAGCATTTT. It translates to CASSSTGRINQPQHF.

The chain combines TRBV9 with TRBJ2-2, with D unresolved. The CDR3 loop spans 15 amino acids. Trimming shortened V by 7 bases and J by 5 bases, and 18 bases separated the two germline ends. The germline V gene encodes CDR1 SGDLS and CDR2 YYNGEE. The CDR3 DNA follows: TGTGCCAGCGGACCGTGGCTAGGACGGACCGGGGAGCTGTTTTTT. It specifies CASGPWLGRTGELFF.

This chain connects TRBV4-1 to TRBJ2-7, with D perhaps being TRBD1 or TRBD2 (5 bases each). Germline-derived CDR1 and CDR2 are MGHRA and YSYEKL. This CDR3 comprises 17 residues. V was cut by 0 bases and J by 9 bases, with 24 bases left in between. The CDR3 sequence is CASSQDRASGSPLRQYF. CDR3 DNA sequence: TGCGCCAGCAGCCAAGATCGGGCGTCAGGGAGCCCTCTACGGCAGTACTTC.

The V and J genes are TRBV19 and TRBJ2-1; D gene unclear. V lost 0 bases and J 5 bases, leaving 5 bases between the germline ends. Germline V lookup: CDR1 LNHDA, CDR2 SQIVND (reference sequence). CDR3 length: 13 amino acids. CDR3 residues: CASSIDHNNEQFF. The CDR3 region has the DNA TGTGCCAGTAGTATAGATCACAACAATGAGCAGTTCTTC.

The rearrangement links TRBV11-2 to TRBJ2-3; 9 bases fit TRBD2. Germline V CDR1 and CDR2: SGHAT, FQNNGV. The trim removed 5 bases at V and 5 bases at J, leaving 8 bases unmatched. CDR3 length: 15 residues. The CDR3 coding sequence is TGTGCCAGCAGCCCGTTAGCGGGGGTAGGAGATACGCAGTATTTT. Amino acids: CASSPLAGVGDTQYF.

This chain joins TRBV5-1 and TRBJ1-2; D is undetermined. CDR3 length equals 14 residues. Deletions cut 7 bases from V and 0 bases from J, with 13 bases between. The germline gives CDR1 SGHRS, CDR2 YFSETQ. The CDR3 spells CASVDVPTNYGYTF. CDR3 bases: TGCGCCAGCGTCGACGTGCCTACTAACTATGGCTACACCTTC.

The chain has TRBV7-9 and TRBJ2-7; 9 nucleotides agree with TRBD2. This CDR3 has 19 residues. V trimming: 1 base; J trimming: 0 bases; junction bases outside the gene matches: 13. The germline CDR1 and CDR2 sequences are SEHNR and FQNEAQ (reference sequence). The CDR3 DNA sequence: TGTGCCAGCAGCTTAGGCGGTAGATCTAGCGGGGAGCCCTCCTACGAGCAGTACTTC. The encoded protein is CASSLGGRSSGEPSYEQYF. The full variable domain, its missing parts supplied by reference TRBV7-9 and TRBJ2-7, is DTGVSQNPRHKITKRGQNVTFRCDPISEHNRLYWYRQTLGQGPEFLTYFQNEAQLEKSRLLSDRFSAERPKGSFSTLEIQRTEQGDSAMYLCASSLGGRSSGEPSYEQYFGPGTRLTVT.

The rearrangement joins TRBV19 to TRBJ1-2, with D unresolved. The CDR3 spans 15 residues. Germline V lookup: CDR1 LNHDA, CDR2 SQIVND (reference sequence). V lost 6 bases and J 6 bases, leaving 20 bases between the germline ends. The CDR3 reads CASRYLDVTSHGYTF. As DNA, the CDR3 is TGTGCCAGTAGATACCTGGACGTGACCTCCCATGGCTACACCTTC.

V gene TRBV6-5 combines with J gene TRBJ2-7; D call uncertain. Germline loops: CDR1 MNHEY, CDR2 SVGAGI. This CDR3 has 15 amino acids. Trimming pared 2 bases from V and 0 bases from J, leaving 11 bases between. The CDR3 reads CASSYNRKSSYEQYF. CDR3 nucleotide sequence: TGTGCCAGCAGTTACAACCGAAAAAGCTCCTACGAGCAGTACTTC.

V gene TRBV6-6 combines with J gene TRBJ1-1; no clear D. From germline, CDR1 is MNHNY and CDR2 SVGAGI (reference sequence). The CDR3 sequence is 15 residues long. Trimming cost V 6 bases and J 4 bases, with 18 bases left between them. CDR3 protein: CASSLGVGFFTEAFF. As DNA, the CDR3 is TGTGCCAGCAGCCTCGGGGTGGGGTTCTTCACTGAAGCTTTCTTT.

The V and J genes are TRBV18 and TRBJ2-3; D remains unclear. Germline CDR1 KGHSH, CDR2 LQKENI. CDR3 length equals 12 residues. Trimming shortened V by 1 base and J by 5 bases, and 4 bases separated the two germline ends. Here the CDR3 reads CASSPQVDTQYF. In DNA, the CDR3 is TGTGCCAGCTCACCACAGGTAGATACGCAGTATTTT.

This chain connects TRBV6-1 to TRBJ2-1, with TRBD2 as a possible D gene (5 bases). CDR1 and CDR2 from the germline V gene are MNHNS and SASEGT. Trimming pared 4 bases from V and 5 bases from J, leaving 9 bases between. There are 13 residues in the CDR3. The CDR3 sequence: CASSGEGHNEQFF. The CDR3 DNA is TGTGCCAGCAGTGGAGAGGGTCACAATGAGCAGTTCTTC.